This TCR beta chain was profiled in a study of regulatory T cells in long-lasting Graves disease. Combining iRepertoire HTBI primers with Arm-PCR of CDR3 regions, the authors built TCR beta libraries. TCRdb re-called the multiplex PCR reads through MiXCR, storing one row per CDR3 protein. The profile covers 620,000 or so distinct CDR3 sequences, with 15% to 20% appearing a single time and about 17% taken by the ten largest. This clonotype was seen repeatedly, ten times or more. V lost 5 bases and J lost 0, with 13 bases in between. Germline V gene lookup returns CDR1 DFQATT and CDR2 SNEGSKA (reference sequence). The CDR3 covers 15 residues. The time point here: newly diagnosed GD, antithyroid drugs for less than 3 months. PBMC-extracted RNA yielded the TCR library. The sample also formed part of further work on T cells in Graves' hyperthyroidism and ophthalmopathy. Turning to that study: The TCR CDR3 first-round RT-PCR relied on the HTBI primer set.

This chain connects TRBV20-1 to TRBJ2-2; D uncertain. The sequence was collected from a woman aged 25 to 39 with Graves disease. Specimen: peripheral blood mononuclear cells (PBMCs), collected at new diagnosis, from a patient treated with antithyroid drugs. The CDR3 nucleotides read TGCAGTGCTCATAATACAGAGGCGAACACCGGGGAGCTGTTTTTT. Residues: CSAHNTEANTGELFF.